Below, one TCR beta chain is given with its context. This specimen belongs to a study of blood T cell repertoires in COVID-19. Study information: Acute and convalescent COVID-19 samples came from the United States, Italy and Spain. PBMCs, B-cell-depleted T cells, or T cells provided the cDNA or gDNA that made up the material.

The CDR3 spans 15 residues. Germline V gene data show CDR1 as LGHDT and CDR2 as YNNKEL (reference sequence). The V gene end was trimmed by 4 bases and the J gene end by 5 bases; junction bases not matched to a gene: 7. Per the authors' pipeline: By means of reference gene primer amplification, nucleated cell counts were estimated. TCRdb keeps only in-frame clones here, not all; method: immunoSEQ multiplex PCR. That table furnishes V, J and clone size, whereas the DNA furnished D and trimming. The repertoire holds some 55,000 clones, around 83% seen once, with about 2% in the top ten. This chain uses TRBV3-1 (or the pseudogene TRBV3-2) with TRBJ2-1; 8 bases are shared with TRBD2. The specimen sequenced was peripheral blood. The receptor's source is a woman aged 55-69 years with acute or convalescent COVID-19. The CDR3 sequence is CASSLAGGQNNEQFF. Here the CDR3 DNA reads TGTGCCAGCAGCCTCGCGGGAGGACAAAACAATGAGCAGTTCTTC.